One sample yielded the 5 T cell receptor beta chains listed below, sequenced in a study of shared clonotypes between healthy human individuals. Clones were read by immunoSEQ multiplex PCR, and TCRdb kept only the in-frame ones, dropping some. The repertoire has more than 600,000 clones, approximately 90% of them found once; the top ten carry about 24%. Positive CCR7 selection of CD45RO-negative cells yielded the naive CD8 cells, and terminally differentiated effector memory CD45RA+ cells were excluded. The source material was naive CD8+ T cells sorted from blood. All receptors derive from a man under 40 in good health.

This chain connects TRBV7-6 to TRBJ2-1; D is ambiguous. Germline loops: CDR1 SGHVS, CDR2 FNYEAQ. V lost 5 bases and J 0 bases, leaving 14 bases between the germline ends. The CDR3 length is 16 residues. DNA for the CDR3: TGTGCCAGCAGCCCCTTGAGGCGGAGCTCCTACAATGAGCAGTTCTTC. Amino acids: CASSPLRRSSYNEQFF.

The chain is built from TRBV5-1 and TRBJ2-7; D uncertain. The CDR3 sequence is 13 residues long. CDR1 and CDR2 from the germline V gene are SGHRS and YFSETQ. V was clipped by 4 bases and J by 2 bases, with 10 bases between them. CDR3 in amino acids: CASSPGRTYEQYF. CDR3 sequence (DNA): TGCGCCAGCAGCCCCGGACGAACCTACGAGCAGTACTTC.

V gene TRBV5-4 combines with J gene TRBJ2-2; 14 nucleotides agree with TRBD2. Germline-derived CDR1 and CDR2 are SGHNT and YYREEE (reference sequence). The CDR3 extends over 16 amino acids. After removal of 4 bases from V and 8 bases from J, the junction contained 7 bases not matched to a gene. CDR3 protein: CASSQTSGRAIGELFF. In nucleotides, the CDR3 is TGTGCCAGCAGCCAGACTAGCGGGAGGGCCATTGGGGAGCTGTTTTTT.

Note on this clone: Additional DNA sequences in this sample encode the identical CDR3. The rearrangement links TRBV27 to TRBJ2-7; D possibly corresponds to TRBD2 (6 bases). V lost 4 bases and J lost 1, with 8 bases in between. The CDR3 extends over 13 amino acids. Per the germline V gene, CDR1 is MNHEY and CDR2 is SMNVEV (reference sequence). CDR3 in amino acids: CASSSGLSYEQYF. The CDR3 coding sequence is TGTGCCAGCAGTTCGGGACTTTCCTACGAGCAGTACTTC.

The V and J genes are TRBV4-3 and TRBJ2-7, with D unresolved. Trimming removed 4 bases at V and 0 bases at J, with 16 bases between. The CDR3 contains 16 residues. The germline CDR1 and CDR2 sequences are LGHNA and YSLEER. CDR3 sequence: CASSPGITRGSYEQYF. In nucleotides, the CDR3 is TGCGCCAGCAGCCCCGGAATAACGCGCGGCTCCTACGAGCAGTACTTC.